This T cell receptor (beta chain) was profiled in a study of blood T cell repertoires in COVID-19. Overall study context: Donors in the United States, Italy and Spain gave samples during acute or convalescent COVID-19.

Germline CDR1 SGHAT, CDR2 FQNNGV. J lost 3 bases, V lost 2 bases, and 5 bases had no gene match. The CDR3 consists of 15 residues. In the authors' workflow: Amplification of reference gene primers provided the estimated nucleated cell counts. TCRdb's copy holds only in-frame clones and misses some; the assay was immunoSEQ multiplex PCR. That table is the source of V, J and clone size, and D and trimming were worked out from the DNA. The repertoire holds over 150,000 clones, around nine tenths seen once, with less than 3% in the top ten. The sequenced sample consisted of peripheral blood. This TCR was recovered from a man aged 40-49 years with active or convalescent COVID-19. The chain couples TRBV11-2 to TRBJ2-7; the match to TRBD1 covers 9 bases. CDR3 in DNA: TGTGCCAGCAGCTTATCCGGGACAGGGAGCTACGAGCAGTACTTC. Encoded protein: CASSLSGTGSYEQYF. Full variable domain (rest looked up from reference TRBV11-2 and TRBJ2-7): EAGVAQSPRYKIIEKRQSVAFWCNPISGHATLYWYQQILGQGPKLLIQFQNNGVVDDSQLPKDRFSAERLKGVDSTLKIQPAKLEDSAVYLCASSLSGTGSYEQYFGPGTRLTVT.